This note documents a single T cell receptor (beta chain) sequence. What it binds is not known. Researchers ran the PCR with 60 Vbeta and 13 Jbeta primers. Here immunoSEQ multiplex PCR was the method, and the copy in TCRdb shows in-frame clones only, minus some. The sample carries 150,000 or so clones, approximately 88% recorded once. The CDR3 runs to 12 residues. Trimming stripped 1 base from V and 6 bases from J, with 5 bases between. CDR1 and CDR2 (germline): SEHNR, FQNEAQ (reference sequence). The sample comes from a study of cytomegalovirus exposure and HLA in healthy donors. Study results and caveats: Sequencing likely generated an artifact that appeared as a cluster of highly shared sequence variants. Presence/absence analyses treated sequencing depth as roughly uniform across donors. TCR sequences were mostly rare, though some public TCRs occurred in many donors. Reports indicated that the classifier achieved high specificity and sensitivity in diagnosing cytomegalovirus status.

The sequenced material came from PBMCs. The TCR was taken from a man under 40 in good health and CMV-seronegative. The chain has TRBV7-9 and TRBJ2-3; D ambiguous. CDR3 coding DNA: TGTGCCAGCAGCTTAGGCGTGGATACGCAGTATTTT. It specifies CASSLGVDTQYF.